This T cell receptor (beta chain) was identified in a study of neurological immune-mediated disorders. Broader study findings: None of the CDR3 amino acid sequences of expanded clones recurred across subjects, suggesting private repertoires in all groups.

The healthy controls volunteered at a blood bank in Maryland, USA. Germline loops: CDR1 SGHVS, CDR2 FNYEAQ. Trimming took off 8 bases at V and 1 base at J, with 14 bases between the two ends. The CDR3 is 14 amino acids. The cDNA came from 5'RACE, which used 10-nucleotide random UMIs. In TCRdb, the 5' RACE reads were re-called with MiXCR into one record per CDR3 protein. This sample yields tens of thousands of distinct CDR3 sequences, of which around 7.8% are seen a single time; roughly 4.4% belongs to the top ten. In this sample, this clonotype turned up many times. As yet, its antigen is unknown. The sequencing sample was made of PBMCs. The V call is TRBV7-6, the J call TRBJ2-5; D is perhaps TRBD1 or TRBD2 (5 bases each). The clonotype was recovered from a woman between 40 and 55 years old in good health. The CDR3 DNA sequence: TGTGCCAGCGGGGTAGTTGGGGGCCAAGAGACCCAGTACTTC. It yields the protein CASGVVGGQETQYF.